The 4 T cell receptor beta chains below come from one sample, sequenced in a study of T-cell reconstitution after alpha-beta-depleted transplantation in children. For TCRbeta, the library was prepared with unique molecular identifiers. Via MiXCR, TCRdb re-called the PCR reads, giving one row per CDR3 protein. Of 80,000 to 95,000 distinct CDR3 sequences listed, roughly 8.4% are singletons. Sequences were derived from PBMCs from the stem cell graft donor, sampled from the stem cell graft. These receptors came from a human donor who donated a stem cell graft to a child with congenital amegakaryocytic thrombocytopenia.

This clonotype came up a few times. The rearrangement joins TRBV5-1 to TRBJ2-3; D gene ambiguous. This CDR3 region has 14 residues. Trimming pared 3 bases from V and 0 bases from J, leaving 8 bases between. From germline, CDR1 is SGHRS and CDR2 YFSETQ. The CDR3 spells CASSSTTSTDTQYF. CDR3 DNA sequence: TGCGCCAGCAGCTCGACAACCAGCACAGATACGCAGTATTTT.

In its sample, this clonotype was seen many times. V is TRBV7-2 and J is TRBJ2-3; D uncertain. Germline V CDR1 and CDR2: SGHTA, FQGNSA. The V and J ends lost 7 bases and 6 bases respectively, with 8 bases between them. The CDR3 is 11 residues long. In DNA, the CDR3 is TGTGCCAGCACCCCACGGGATACGCAGTATTTT. Its protein is CASTPRDTQYF.

This clonotype was counted at least ten times. The gene calls are TRBV7-9 and TRBJ1-4; D remains unclear. Germline V gene data show CDR1 as SEHNR and CDR2 as FQNEAQ (reference sequence). V shed 2 bases and J shed 6 bases, with 10 bases lying between them. This CDR3 has 14 residues. CDR3 nucleotide sequence: TGTGCCAGCAGCTTATCCCTACCTGATGAAAAACTGTTTTTT. Its protein is CASSLSLPDEKLFF.

This clonotype was observed at least ten times. The rearrangement links TRBV4-2 to TRBJ1-4, with 12 bases matching TRBD1. This CDR3 spans 18 amino acids. Per germline, CDR1 LGHNA and CDR2 YNFKEQ. V shed 3 bases and J 3 bases; nucleotides not matched to a gene: 8. Here the CDR3 reads CASSQARDRGRSNEKLFF. Here the CDR3 DNA reads TGTGCCAGCAGCCAGGCCCGGGACAGGGGGCGATCTAATGAAAAACTGTTTTTT.